The 22 T cell receptor beta chains below all came from one sample that was sequenced in a study of CXCR3-negative and CXCR3-positive naive CD8 T cells. The TRB libraries of cDNA were built by UMI-labeled 5' RACE. After re-calling the 5' RACE reads, TCRdb lists one entry per CDR3 protein, DNA absent. This specimen shows tens of thousands of distinct CDR3 sequences; the ten leading clones hold 1.5%. Sample: naive CXCR3- CD8+ T cells from blood. The subset here: CD45RO-CCR7+CD27+CD95- naive CD8+ T cells lacking CXCR3 (TNR3-). The receptors were gathered from a human donor in good health. Some clones in this sample may be carry-over from other donors' samples.

The chain recombines TRBV12-3 or TRBV12-4 with TRBJ2-5. The CDR3 consists of 14 residues. The CDR3: CASSLRAYQETQYF.

The V and J genes are TRBV2 and TRBJ2-1; checking the TCRdb D call of TRBD2 is not possible without DNA. The length of the CDR3 is 15 residues. Germline lookup yields CDR1 SNHLY and CDR2 FYNNEI. The CDR3: CASSWTSGGYNEQFF.

V usage is TRBV29-1 and J usage is TRBJ2-1. The CDR3 runs to 13 residues. In germline, CDR1 is SQVTM, CDR2 ANQGSEA. The CDR3 loop is CSAIRPTYNEQFF.

The gene calls are TRBV4-1 and TRBJ2-1. Germline loops: CDR1 MGHRA, CDR2 YSYEKL. The CDR3 has 15 residues. The CDR3 here is CASSRSGRADDEQFF.

The J gene is TRBJ2-1, the V gene TRBV27; the D call of TRBD1 rests on TCRdb alone, since no DNA is present to check it. Germline CDR1 reads MNHEY; CDR2 reads SMNVEV (reference sequence). The CDR3 loop spans 16 amino acids. The CDR3: CASSLGARAPYNEQFF.

The chain is built from TRBV9 and TRBJ2-7; TCRdb designates TRBD1, a call that cannot be tested without DNA. This CDR3 has 14 residues. Per germline, CDR1 SGDLS and CDR2 YYNGEE. The CDR3 spells CASSGRDRVDEQYF.

This chain joins TRBV7-2 and TRBJ2-7; as DNA is missing, the TRBD2 call by TCRdb cannot be tested. Germline loops: CDR1 SGHTA, CDR2 FQGNSA. This CDR3 spans 15 amino acids. CDR3 amino acids: CASSLGWRGGYEQYF.

The CDR3 reads CASSSRLAGTSSYEQYF. The gene calls are TRBV7-6 and TRBJ2-7; the D gene TCRdb calls, TRBD2, cannot be checked with no DNA. Germline V gene lookup returns CDR1 SGHVS and CDR2 FNYEAQ. This CDR3 is built from 17 residues. The variable domain in full, with the rest retrieved from reference TRBV7-6 and TRBJ2-7, is GAGVSQSPRYKVTKRGQDVALRCDPISGHVSLYWYRQALGQGPEFLTYFNYEAQQDKSGLPNDRFSAERPEGSISTLTIQRTEQRDSAMYRCASSSRLAGTSSYEQYFGPGTRLTVT.

This chain links TRBV28 with TRBJ2-7; TCRdb gives TRBD1 as the D gene, but with no DNA this cannot be confirmed. The CDR3 is 15 residues long. Looked up from germline, CDR1 is MDHEN and CDR2 is SYDVKM. CDR3 in amino acids: CASSLTGDGSYEQYF.

The rearrangement joins TRBV15 to TRBJ2-1; TCRdb's assignment of TRBD2 cannot be checked, as there is no DNA. Germline CDR1 LNHNV, CDR2 YYDKDF (reference sequence). This CDR3 comprises 13 residues. CDR3 protein: CAASSGPFNEQFF.

The chain combines TRBV28 with TRBJ2-3; TCRdb lists TRBD2, though no DNA is available to test this call. The germline gives CDR1 MDHEN, CDR2 SYDVKM. The CDR3 has 18 amino acids. CDR3 sequence: CASTPPAGGRFGTDTQYF.

This chain links TRBV7-9 with TRBJ2-7; TCRdb calls TRBD1, which cannot be checked without DNA. This CDR3 has 14 amino acids. In germline, CDR1 is SEHNR, CDR2 FQNEAQ (reference sequence). The CDR3 sequence is CASSQTGRTYEQYF. Full variable domain (missing parts from reference TRBV7-9 and TRBJ2-7): DTGVSQNPRHKITKRGQNVTFRCDPISEHNRLYWYRQTLGQGPEFLTYFQNEAQLEKSRLLSDRFSAERPKGSFSTLEIQRTEQGDSAMYLCASSQTGRTYEQYFGPGTRLTVT.

The CDR3 loop reads CASLTRGTYNEQFF. This chain uses TRBV13 with TRBJ2-1; no DNA is available, so the TRBD2 call from TCRdb remains unchecked. CDR1 and CDR2 from the germline V gene are PRHDT and FYEKMQ (reference sequence). This CDR3 is built from 14 residues.

This chain joins TRBV10-1 and TRBJ1-5. CDR3 size: 12 residues. Germline CDR1 reads WNHNN; CDR2 reads SYGVQD (reference sequence). CDR3 residues: CASSDSNQPQHF.

This chain joins TRBV6-5 and TRBJ1-1. Germline V gives CDR1 MNHEY, CDR2 SVGAGI. The CDR3 spans 15 residues. The CDR3 is CASSLGGRGGTEAFF.

The chain joins TRBV27 to TRBJ2-7; as DNA is missing, the TRBD2 call by TCRdb cannot be tested. Germline CDR1 and CDR2: MNHEY and SMNVEV (reference sequence). The CDR3 is 14 residues long. This CDR3 reads CASSSRVSGDEQYF.

V gene TRBV6-2 or TRBV6-3 combines with J gene TRBJ2-7; no DNA is available, so the TRBD2 call from TCRdb remains unchecked. The CDR3 consists of 13 residues. The germline V gene has CDR1 MNHEY and CDR2 SVGEGT. The CDR3 loop is CASGSGLAGSADF.

J is TRBJ1-4 and V is TRBV7-3; no DNA is available, so the TRBD1 call from TCRdb remains unchecked. CDR1 and CDR2 (germline): SGHTA, FQGTGA. The CDR3 loop spans 16 amino acids. CDR3 region: CASRHRNQGINEKLFF. Full variable domain (remainder filled in from reference TRBV7-3 and TRBJ1-4): GAGVSQTPSNKVTEKGKYVELRCDPISGHTALYWYRQSLGQGPEFLIYFQGTGAADDSGLPNDRFFAVRPEGSVSTLKIQRTERGDSAVYLCASRHRNQGINEKLFFGSGTQLSVL.

V and J are TRBV29-1 and TRBJ2-1. The V gene's germline CDR1 is SQVTM and CDR2 ANQGSEA. This CDR3 spans 13 amino acids. CDR3 amino acids: CSGSYSSYNEQFF.

The J gene is TRBJ2-3, the V gene TRBV28; TCRdb's assignment of TRBD2 cannot be checked, as there is no DNA. Germline assignment: CDR1 MDHEN and CDR2 SYDVKM. This CDR3 is built from 16 residues. CDR3: CASSFEASGIADTQYF. The entire variable domain, with the rest obtained from reference TRBV28 and TRBJ2-3, is as follows: DVKVTQSSRYLVKRTGEKVFLECVQDMDHENMFWYRQDPGLGLRLIYFSYDVKMKEKGDIPEGYSVSREKKERFSLILESASTNQTSMYLCASSFEASGIADTQYFGPGTRLTVL.

The rearrangement links TRBV25-1 to TRBJ2-7; TCRdb names TRBD1, which stays unverified in the absence of DNA. The CDR3 has 16 amino acids. CDR1 and CDR2 (germline): MGHDK, SYGVNS. CDR3 residues: CASSESKGAPYYEQYF.

The rearrangement uses TRBV7-2 and TRBJ1-1; the TCRdb call, TRBD1, lacks DNA for checking. CDR3 length equals 12 residues. Per the germline V gene, CDR1 is SGHTA and CDR2 is FQGNSA. This CDR3 is CASSLGDSKAFF.